This T cell receptor beta chain came from a study of blood T cell repertoires in COVID-19 (dated by TCRdb to the early 2020s). Describing the broader study: The collaborator samples originated in the United States, Italy and Spain and spanned the acute and convalescent phases of COVID-19. The prospective study material was composed of cDNA or gDNA derived from T cells, B-cell-depleted T cells, or PBMCs. The dataset comprised deeply sampled blood TCRbeta repertoires from subjects exposed to, actively infected with, or recovered from COVID-19. The repertoires were released in a freely available public database meant as a resource for research on the immune response to SARS-CoV-2. Samples were obtained from the ongoing ImmuneRACE study (first 160 participants) and from 1,000 to 1,500 subjects provided by 6 global collaborators. Sample metadata almost always included a de-identified subject ID, COVID-19 status, age in years and sex. Where HLA class I and class II types were available, the types were taken from metadata supplied by the sample provider, not from assay-based typing. Broad study findings and their caveats: How much clinical and demographic metadata was included differed by source and by participant, and the metadata was provided uncurated.

The immunoSEQ Assay, a bias-controlled multiplex PCR, was used to amplify TCRbeta CDR3 regions from genomic DNA. The authors' analysis ran thus. Nucleated cell counts per sample were estimated from amplification of reference gene primers within the assay. To quantify the absolute abundance of each unique TCRbeta CDR3 rearrangement, sequence reads were collapsed and filtered. For each sample, productive Simpson clonality was calculated by taking the square root of Simpson's diversity index across productive rearrangements. TCRdb took over this immuneACCESS table, retaining in-frame rearrangements with V and J assigned. Such tables are incomplete; in checked studies, under half of the missing clones stem from an unresolved V gene, and the remainder is unexplained. V and J calls plus clone size are reproduced from that table; the DNA served to infer D and trimming. This sample lists about 280,000 clones; approximately 88% were detected once. The ten largest clonotypes hold 0.75% to 1% of the sample.

As regards this clone: Its antigen remains unidentified. One base away there is no much larger clone; base qualities are not given.

In the prospective study, participants were about 18 to 95 years old, resided in fewer than 25 geographic areas of the United States, and were enrolled through a virtual design. Cohort assignment in the prospective study relied on participant-reported clinical history from a screening survey and a study questionnaire. ImmuneRACE Cohort 3 recovered participants were defined by two consecutive negative NP/OP PCR tests, healthcare professional clearance, or symptom resolution. In the prospective study, whole blood, serum and a nasopharyngeal or oropharyngeal swab were collected from each participant by mobile phlebotomists. Prospective study participants could optionally give additional blood draws and questionnaires over a roughly 2-month period. Before DNA extraction, prospective study blood samples were shipped either frozen or at room temperature. The TCR originated in a woman aged 30 to 39 who had recovered from COVID-19. The specimen was PBMCs or T cells enriched from blood (not recorded which).

The CDR3 is CASSEGPNTDTQYF. The nucleotide sequence reads TGCGCCAGCTCGGAGGGTCCTAACACAGATACGCAGTATTTT. This chain is built from TRBV5-1 and TRBJ2-3; matching of 6 bases hints at TRBD2 as the D gene. According to the germline V gene, CDR1 reads SGHRS and CDR2 reads YFSETQ. The CDR3 goes from the cysteine to the phenylalanine over 14 residues. The kept DNA is CDR3 alone, 42 bases in frame from the first base. V and J lose 7 bases and 2 bases, and a span of 14 bases separates them.